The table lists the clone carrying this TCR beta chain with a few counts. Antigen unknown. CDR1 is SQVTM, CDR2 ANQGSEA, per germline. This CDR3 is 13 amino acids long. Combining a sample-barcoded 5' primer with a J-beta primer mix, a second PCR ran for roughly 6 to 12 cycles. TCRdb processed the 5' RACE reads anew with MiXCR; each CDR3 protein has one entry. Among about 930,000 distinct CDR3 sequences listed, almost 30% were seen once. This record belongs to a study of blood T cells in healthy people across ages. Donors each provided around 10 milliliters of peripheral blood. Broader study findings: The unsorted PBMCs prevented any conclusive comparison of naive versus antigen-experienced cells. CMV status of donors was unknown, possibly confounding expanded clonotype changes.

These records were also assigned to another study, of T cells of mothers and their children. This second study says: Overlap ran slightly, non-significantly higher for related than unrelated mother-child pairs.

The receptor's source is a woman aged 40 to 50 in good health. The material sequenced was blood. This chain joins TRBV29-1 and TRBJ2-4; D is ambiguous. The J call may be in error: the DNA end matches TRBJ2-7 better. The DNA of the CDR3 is TGCAGCGTTAAGAGTTATTCCGACGGCGAGCAGTACTTC. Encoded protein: CSVKSYSDGEQYF.